This TCR beta chain came from a study of T-cell memory formation after mild COVID-19. Overall study findings and caveats: For contracting clones, CD4+ ones sat mainly in CM and EM, CD8+ in EMRA.

MiXCR, applied by TCRdb to the 5' RACE reads, yields one record per CDR3 protein. The sample lists about 400,000 distinct CDR3 sequences, less than 25% seen once, with about an eighth in the top ten. Remarks on this clonotype: The antigen remains unidentified.

The CDR3 extends over 16 amino acids. Germline V lookup: CDR1 KGHDR, CDR2 SFDVKD. Trimming removed 4 bases from V and 4 bases from J; junction bases left unmatched: 10. The sequenced sample was PBMCs or a T cell subset sorted from them (not recorded which). This chain connects TRBV24-1 to TRBJ2-7; 9 bases match TRBD1. This TCR was sampled from an adult woman who had mild COVID-19 (a few samples of this study predate the infection). Cell type and time point are not known. The CDR3 DNA follows: TGTGCCACCAGTGACTCCGGACAGGGGCCCTCATACGAGCAGTACTTC. It codes for CATSDSGQGPSYEQYF.